The clone carrying this TCR beta chain was recorded a few times. Its antigen remains unknown. The study treated chemo-refractory metastatic non-small-cell lung cancer patients with focal radiation plus ipilimumab CTLA-4 blockade. These data are taken from a study of radiotherapy plus CTLA-4 blockade in lung cancer. The method was immunoSEQ multiplex PCR; TCRdb's version includes in-frame clones alone and lacks a portion of them. The table includes over 70,000 clones, more than 75% detected once. CDR1 and CDR2 (germline): SEHNR, FQNEAQ (reference sequence). V lost 5 bases, J lost 2 bases, and 13 bases stayed unmatched. The CDR3 length is 17 residues. Study-wide results and caveats: Among reported predictors of response, early blood T cell clone dynamics with interferon-beta performed best.

The source of this sequence is a human donor with non-small cell lung cancer who had a partial response to radiotherapy plus ipilimumab. The sequences come from peripheral blood, collected from a patient treated with radiotherapy plus ipilimumab. The V call is TRBV7-9, the J call TRBJ1-2; the match to TRBD1 covers 8 bases. The CDR3 DNA follows: TGTGCCAGCAGCCAGGCAGGGCAGGGGGCGATAAACTATGGCTACACCTTC. It specifies CASSQAGQGAINYGYTF.